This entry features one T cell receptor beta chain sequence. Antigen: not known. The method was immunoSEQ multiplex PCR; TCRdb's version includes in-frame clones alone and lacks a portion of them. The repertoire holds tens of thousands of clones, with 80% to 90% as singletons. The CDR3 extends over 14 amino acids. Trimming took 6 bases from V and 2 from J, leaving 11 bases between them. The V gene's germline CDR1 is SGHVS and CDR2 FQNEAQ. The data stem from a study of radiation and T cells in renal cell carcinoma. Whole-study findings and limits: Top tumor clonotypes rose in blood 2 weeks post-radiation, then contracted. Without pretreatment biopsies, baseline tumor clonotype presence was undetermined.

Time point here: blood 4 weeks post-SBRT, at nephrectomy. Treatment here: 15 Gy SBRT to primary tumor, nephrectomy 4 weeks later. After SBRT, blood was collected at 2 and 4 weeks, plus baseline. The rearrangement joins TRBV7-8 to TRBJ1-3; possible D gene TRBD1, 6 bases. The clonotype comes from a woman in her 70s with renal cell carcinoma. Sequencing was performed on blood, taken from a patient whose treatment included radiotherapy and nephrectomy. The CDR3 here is CASSPQGTGNTIYF. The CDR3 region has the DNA TGTGCCAGCAGTCCACAGGGAACTGGAAACACCATATATTTT.